The 5 T cell receptor beta chains in this list originate from one sample, sequenced in a study of PD-1 blockade in classical Hodgkin lymphoma. The table came from immunoSEQ multiplex PCR; TCRdb's copy has only in-frame clones and leaves some out. Of tens of thousands of clones in the sample, 89% were seen once. Patients all relapsed after autologous stem cell transplantation, and there was variation in brentuximab vedotin exposure. Sequencing was performed on peripheral blood mononuclear cells (PBMCs), taken before the second cycle of nivolumab. These receptors were obtained from a human donor with classical Hodgkin lymphoma.

The chain uses TRBV28 and TRBJ1-5; D possibly corresponds to TRBD1 (6 bases). Deletions cut 7 bases from V and 2 bases from J, with 15 bases between. This CDR3 spans 15 amino acids. Looked up from germline, CDR1 is MDHEN and CDR2 is SYDVKM. The CDR3 DNA sequence: TGTGCCAGCACCACGGCAGGGGTGGGCAATCAGCCCCAGCATTTT. It yields the protein CASTTAGVGNQPQHF.

The V gene is TRBV7-2, the J gene TRBJ1-4, with D tentatively TRBD1 (6 bases). With 5 bases removed from V and 8 bases from J, the gap between germline ends came to 12 bases. The CDR3 covers 13 residues. CDR1 and CDR2 (germline): SGHTA, FQGNSA. As DNA, the CDR3 is TGTGCCAGCAGCCCCAGGGGCGGGGAAAAACTGTTTTTT. The encoded protein is CASSPRGGEKLFF.

The V and J genes are TRBV7-9 and TRBJ2-2; weak D call: TRBD1 (5 bases). The CDR3 runs to 11 residues. V shed 8 bases and J shed 8 bases, with 9 bases lying between them. CDR1 is SEHNR, CDR2 FQNEAQ, per germline (reference sequence). CDR3 in DNA: TGTGCCAGCGGCCAGGGAGGGGAGCTGTTTTTT. Encoded protein: CASGQGGELFF.

The chain employs TRBV12-5 and TRBJ1-1; 10 bases fit TRBD1. V was pared by 1 base and J by 0 bases, with 8 bases of the junction left unmatched. This CDR3 region has 18 residues. Germline V gene data show CDR1 as LGHNT and CDR2 as FRNRAP. CDR3 protein: CASGLARGDRGLNTEAFF. CDR3 bases: TGTGCTAGTGGTTTGGCGAGGGGGGACAGGGGTTTGAACACTGAAGCTTTCTTT.

The chain uses TRBV27 and TRBJ2-1; either TRBD1 or TRBD2 may fit D (5 bases each). Trimming took 4 bases from V and 2 from J, leaving 12 bases between them. The germline V gene encodes CDR1 MNHEY and CDR2 SMNVEV (reference sequence). The CDR3 sequence is 15 residues long. CDR3 region: CASSSRDPTYNEQFF. CDR3 bases: TGTGCCAGCAGTTCCCGGGACCCGACCTACAATGAGCAGTTCTTC.